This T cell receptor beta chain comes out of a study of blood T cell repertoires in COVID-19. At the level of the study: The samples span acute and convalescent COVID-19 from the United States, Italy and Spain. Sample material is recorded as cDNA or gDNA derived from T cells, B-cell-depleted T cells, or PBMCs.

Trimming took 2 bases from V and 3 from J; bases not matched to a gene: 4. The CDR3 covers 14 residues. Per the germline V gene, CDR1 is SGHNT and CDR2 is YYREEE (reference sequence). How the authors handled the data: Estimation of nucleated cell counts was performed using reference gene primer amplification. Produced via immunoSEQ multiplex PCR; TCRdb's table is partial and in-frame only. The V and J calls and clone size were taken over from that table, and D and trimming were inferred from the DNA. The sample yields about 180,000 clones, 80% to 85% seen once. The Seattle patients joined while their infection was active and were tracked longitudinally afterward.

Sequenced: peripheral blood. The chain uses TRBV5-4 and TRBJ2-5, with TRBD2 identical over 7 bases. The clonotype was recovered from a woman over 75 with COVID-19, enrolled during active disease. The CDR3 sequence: CASSLSSGEETQYF. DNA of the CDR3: TGTGCCAGCAGCTTATCCAGCGGGGAAGAGACCCAGTACTTC.